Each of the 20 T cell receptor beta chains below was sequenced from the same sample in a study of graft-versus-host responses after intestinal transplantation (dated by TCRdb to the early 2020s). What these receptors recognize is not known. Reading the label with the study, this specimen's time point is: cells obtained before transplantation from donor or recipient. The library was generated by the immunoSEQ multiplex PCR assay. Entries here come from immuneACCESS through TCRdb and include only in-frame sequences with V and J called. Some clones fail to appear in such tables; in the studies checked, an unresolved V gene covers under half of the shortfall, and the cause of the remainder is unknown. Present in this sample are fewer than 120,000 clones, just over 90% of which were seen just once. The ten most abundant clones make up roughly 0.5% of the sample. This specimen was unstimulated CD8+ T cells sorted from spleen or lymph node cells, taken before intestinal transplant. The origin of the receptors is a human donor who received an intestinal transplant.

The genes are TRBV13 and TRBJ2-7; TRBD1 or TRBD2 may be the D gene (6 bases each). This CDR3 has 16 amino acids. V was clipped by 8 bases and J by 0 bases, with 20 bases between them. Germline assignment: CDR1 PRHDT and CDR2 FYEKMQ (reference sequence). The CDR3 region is CASCRGDLCSSYEQYF. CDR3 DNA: TGTGCCAGCTGTAGGGGGGACTTGTGTTCCTCCTACGAGCAGTACTTC.

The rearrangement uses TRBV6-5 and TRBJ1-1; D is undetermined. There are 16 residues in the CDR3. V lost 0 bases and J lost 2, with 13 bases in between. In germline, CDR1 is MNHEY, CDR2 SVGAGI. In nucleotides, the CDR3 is TGTGCCAGCAGTTACTCGATCTTGTCCCTCAACACTGAAGCTTTCTTT. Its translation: CASSYSILSLNTEAFF.

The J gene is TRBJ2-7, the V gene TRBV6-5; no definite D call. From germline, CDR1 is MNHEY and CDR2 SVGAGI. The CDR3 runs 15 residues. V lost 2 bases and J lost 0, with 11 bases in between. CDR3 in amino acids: CASSYEPSISYEQYF. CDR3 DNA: TGTGCCAGCAGTTACGAGCCTTCGATCTCCTACGAGCAGTACTTC.

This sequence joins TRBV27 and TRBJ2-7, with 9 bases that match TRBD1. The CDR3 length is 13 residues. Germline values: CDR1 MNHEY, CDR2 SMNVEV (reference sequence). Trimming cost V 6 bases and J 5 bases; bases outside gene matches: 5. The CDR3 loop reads CASRTWTGDEQYF. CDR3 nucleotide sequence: TGTGCCAGCAGGACTTGGACAGGGGACGAGCAGTACTTC.

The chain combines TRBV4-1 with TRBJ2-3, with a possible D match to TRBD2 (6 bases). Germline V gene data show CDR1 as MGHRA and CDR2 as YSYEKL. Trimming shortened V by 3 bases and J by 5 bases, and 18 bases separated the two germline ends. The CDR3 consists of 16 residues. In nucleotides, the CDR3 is TGCGCCAGCAGCCAGACACTAGCCTTGGGTGGAGATACGCAGTATTTT. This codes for CASSQTLALGGDTQYF.

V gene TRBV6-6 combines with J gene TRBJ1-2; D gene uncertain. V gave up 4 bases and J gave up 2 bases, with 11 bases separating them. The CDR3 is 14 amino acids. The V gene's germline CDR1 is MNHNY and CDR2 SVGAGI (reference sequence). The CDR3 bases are TGTGCCAGCAGTTTCACGGCAGAAAACTATGGCTACACCTTC. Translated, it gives CASSFTAENYGYTF.

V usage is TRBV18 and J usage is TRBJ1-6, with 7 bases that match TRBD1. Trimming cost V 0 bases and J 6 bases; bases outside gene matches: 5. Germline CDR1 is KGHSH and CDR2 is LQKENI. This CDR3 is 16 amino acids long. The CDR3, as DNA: TGTGCCAGCTCACCACCTTTTGGACAGGCTAATTCACCCCTCCACTTT. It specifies CASSPPFGQANSPLHF.

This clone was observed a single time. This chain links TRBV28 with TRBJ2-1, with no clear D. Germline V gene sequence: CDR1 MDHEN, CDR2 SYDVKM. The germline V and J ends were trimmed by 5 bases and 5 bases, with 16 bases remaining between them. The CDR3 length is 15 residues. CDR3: CASSTPVTADNEQFF. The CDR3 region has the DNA TGTGCCAGCAGTACCCCAGTAACCGCAGACAATGAGCAGTTCTTC.

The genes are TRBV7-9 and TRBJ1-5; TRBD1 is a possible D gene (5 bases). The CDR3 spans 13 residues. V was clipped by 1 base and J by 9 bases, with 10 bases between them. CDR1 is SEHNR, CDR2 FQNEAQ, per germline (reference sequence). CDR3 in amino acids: CASSLGDLTPQHF. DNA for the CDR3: TGTGCCAGCAGCTTAGGGGACCTTACGCCCCAGCATTTT.

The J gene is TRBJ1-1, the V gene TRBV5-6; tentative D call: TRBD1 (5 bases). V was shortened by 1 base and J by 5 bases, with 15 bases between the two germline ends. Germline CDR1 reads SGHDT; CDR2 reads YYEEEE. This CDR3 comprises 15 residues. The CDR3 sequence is CASSLPGLGKTEAFF. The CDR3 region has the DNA TGTGCCAGCAGCTTGCCAGGGTTAGGAAAAACTGAAGCTTTCTTT.

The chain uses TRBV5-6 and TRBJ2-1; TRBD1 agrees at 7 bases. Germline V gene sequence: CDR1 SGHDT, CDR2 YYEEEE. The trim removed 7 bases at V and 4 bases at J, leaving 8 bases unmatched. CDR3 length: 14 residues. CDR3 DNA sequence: TGTGCCAGCGGGGTGACAGGGTATTACAATGAGCAGTTCTTC. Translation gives CASGVTGYYNEQFF.

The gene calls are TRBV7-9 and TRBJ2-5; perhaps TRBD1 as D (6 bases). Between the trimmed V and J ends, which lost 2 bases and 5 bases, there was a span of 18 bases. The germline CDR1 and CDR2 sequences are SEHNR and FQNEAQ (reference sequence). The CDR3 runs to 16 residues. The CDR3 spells CASSLRASGEDETQYF. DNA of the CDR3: TGTGCCAGCAGCTTAAGGGCCTCAGGGGAAGACGAGACCCAGTACTTC.

CDR3 bases: TGTGCCAGCAGCCGATACCGGGATTCTCGTGGGGAGCAGTACTTC. It is translated as CASSRYRDSRGEQYF. The chain carries TRBV25-1 and TRBJ2-7, with a tentative D call TRBD2 (5 bases). The CDR3 is made up of 15 amino acids. Germline-derived CDR1 and CDR2 are MGHDK and SYGVNS. Trimming left V 6 bases short and J 7 bases short, with 22 bases between.

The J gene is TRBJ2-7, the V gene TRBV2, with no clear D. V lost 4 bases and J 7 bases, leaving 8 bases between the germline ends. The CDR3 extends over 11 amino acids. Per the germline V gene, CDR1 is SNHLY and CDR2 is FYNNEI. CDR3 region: CASSGSGEQYF. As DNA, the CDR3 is TGTGCCAGCAGTGGGAGTGGGGAGCAGTACTTC.

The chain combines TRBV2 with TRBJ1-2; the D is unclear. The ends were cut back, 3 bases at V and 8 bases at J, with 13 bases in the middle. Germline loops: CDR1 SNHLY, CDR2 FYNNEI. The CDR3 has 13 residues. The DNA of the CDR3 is TGTGCCAGCAGTGAGAGGGCGGACGGGGGCTACACCTTC. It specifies CASSERADGGYTF.

CDR3 residues: CASSHVGGRATDTQYF. The DNA of the CDR3 is TGTGCCAGCAGCCACGTGGGCGGGAGGGCCACAGATACGCAGTATTTT. The chain has TRBV28 and TRBJ2-3, with 9 bases fitting TRBD2. Germline values: CDR1 MDHEN, CDR2 SYDVKM. The CDR3 sequence is 16 residues long. The J segment lost 2 bases and the V segment lost 6 bases, leaving 9 bases of the junction unmatched.

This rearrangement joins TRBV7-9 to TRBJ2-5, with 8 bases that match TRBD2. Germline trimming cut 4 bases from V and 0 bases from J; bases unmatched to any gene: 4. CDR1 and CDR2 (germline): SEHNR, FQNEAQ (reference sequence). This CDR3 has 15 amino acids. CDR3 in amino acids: CASSSTSGYQETQYF. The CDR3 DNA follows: TGTGCCAGCAGCTCTACTAGCGGATACCAAGAGACCCAGTACTTC.

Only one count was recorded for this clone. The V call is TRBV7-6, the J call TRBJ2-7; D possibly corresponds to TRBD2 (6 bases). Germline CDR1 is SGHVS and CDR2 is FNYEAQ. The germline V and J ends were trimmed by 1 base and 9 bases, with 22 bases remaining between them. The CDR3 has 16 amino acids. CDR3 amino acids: CASSLGIPGSPRRQYF. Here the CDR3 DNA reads TGTGCCAGCAGCTTAGGTATCCCCGGGAGCCCCCGAAGGCAGTACTTC.

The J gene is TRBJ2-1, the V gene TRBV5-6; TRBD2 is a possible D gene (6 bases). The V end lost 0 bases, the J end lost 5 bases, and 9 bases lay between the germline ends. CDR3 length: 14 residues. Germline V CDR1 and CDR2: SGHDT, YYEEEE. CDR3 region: CASSLAGSHNEQFF. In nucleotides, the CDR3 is TGTGCCAGCAGCTTGGCCGGGAGTCACAATGAGCAGTTCTTC. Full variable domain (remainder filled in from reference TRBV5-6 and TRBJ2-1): DAGVTQSPTHLIKTRGQQVTLRCSPKSGHDTVSWYQQALGQGPQFIFQYYEEEERQRGNFPDRFSGHQFPNYSSELNVNALLLGDSALYLCASSLAGSHNEQFFGPGTRLTVL.

The CDR3: CASSLGGTGGFF. CDR3 nucleotide sequence: TGTGCCAGCAGCTTAGGGGGGACAGGGGGCTTCTTT. The chain couples TRBV7-9 to TRBJ1-1; 12 bases align to TRBD1. Trimming at V came to 1 base and at J to 14 bases, leaving 2 bases not matched to a gene. Germline values: CDR1 SEHNR, CDR2 FQNEAQ (reference sequence). The CDR3 is 12 residues long.